The sequence of this TCR beta chain was determined in a study of human T cells and chemical hapten exposure (dated by TCRdb to the early 2020s). Regarding the research as a whole: For sensitization, 2% DPC in acetone was applied to a 2 cm by 2 cm area of upper inner arm skin. Patient blood was sampled pre-sensitization (week 0) and at 2, 6 and about 24 weeks after DPC sensitization. Twenty-nine alopecia patients provided blood for TCR sequencing at one to four time points (pre-sensitization, 2, 6 and 24 weeks). Throughout the approximately 22-week study period, patients were also given weekly therapeutic DPC doses on the scalp. Alopecia areata with under or over 50% scalp involvement, alopecia totalis and alopecia universalis were represented in the patient cohort, which was mostly female. This study followed changes in the peripheral blood TCR repertoire in vivo during primary and secondary sensitization of alopecia patients to the hapten diphenylcyclopropenone (DPC). Patch tests used Finn chambers with 0.01% DPC on the upper back, scored after 6 days by International Contact Dermatitis Research Group standards. The libraries were sequenced as a pool, and the TCR yield per sample differed mostly because of small variations in library volumes within the pool. Study-level results and caveats: No change with DPC sensitization was found in the number of TCRs above 1 in 1000 frequency, and no evidence of global repertoire structure alterations was found. Patch test score was positively correlated with the number of PT1 expanded TCRs, with significance at thresholds 8, 16 and 32 but not at 4. Because all patients had alopecia, a presumed autoimmune disease, the immune response of the patients might differ from that of healthy individuals. Compared with pre-sensitization or healthy control sets, expanded TCRs formed significantly more large CDR3 similarity clusters, which is consistent with antigen-driven responses. After repeated subsampling, changes were observed in the strength of the expansion versus patch-test correlation and in the threshold at which the correlation became significant.

About this clonotype itself: Its specific antigen is unknown. No base quality values were provided; no much bigger clone lies one nucleotide off.

Receptor libraries were prepared by RACE. Sequencing relied on a NextSeq 500. During library preparation, unique molecular identifiers were attached to individual cDNA molecules so that TCRs could be counted in a quantitative, reproducible way. From each blood RNA sample, both TCR alpha and TCR beta chains were sequenced. The paper's data handling went like this. Samples had a median of roughly 87,000 TCRs, with a range from about 23,224 to 690,600. The Decombinator software suite was used to annotate the V, J and CDR3 of the TCR reads. For PS versus PT1 abundance plots, all samples were subsampled to the same number of TCRs (28,000). TCRs were defined as expanded if absent before sensitization and observed at least eight times at the 2-week time point. Through fastp at Q25 and MiXCR, TCRdb rebuilt clones from the public reads, retaining in-frame beta chains. Every entry covers one CDR3 protein and lists the most common genes and DNA from its rows. In this record, the V and J calls reflect TCRdb's handling and not the investigators' own analysis. For this sample there are about 360,000 distinct CDR3 sequences; 4.8% appear just once. The ten largest clones represent about 2.1% of the sample.

Looking up the germline V gene (reference sequence) yields CDR1 SEHNR and CDR2 FQNEAQ. The CDR3 measures 15 amino acids from cysteine to phenylalanine. Just the 45-base CDR3 DNA is kept, in frame starting at base 1. The trim is 2 bases for V and 4 bases for J, with a gap of 14 bases between the germline ends. This sample's time point label indicates: patch test 1, 2 weeks after DPC sensitization. In light of the paper, this sample's treatment or condition label describes: therapeutic diphenylcyclopropenone sensitization with weekly scalp DPC. At every patch-test visit, the blood draw took place before the patch test was put on. Patients were eligible if aged 18 to 70, diagnosed with alopecia and judged suitable for DPC therapy, and pregnant patients were excluded. Total RNA was extracted from unfractionated whole blood that had been collected in Tempus Blood RNA tubes.

This chain joins TRBV7-9 to TRBJ1-1, with an unclear D gene assignment. The TCR comes from a woman aged 50 to 65 with alopecia areata. Some clones in this sample may be carry-over from other donors' samples. The sample here was whole blood, taken in connection with sensitization to the hapten diphenylcyclopropenone (DPC). The CDR3 amino acid sequence is: CASSLSVWTATEAFF. The DNA is TGTGCCAGCAGCTTAAGTGTTTGGACCGCCACTGAAGCTTTCTTT.